This TCR beta chain was identified during a study of regulatory T cells in long-lasting Graves disease. Time point described: newly diagnosed GD, antithyroid drugs for less than 3 months. From RNA extracted from PBMCs, the TCR library was made. This clonotype was observed many times. Libraries of TCR beta came from iRepertoire HTBI primers plus Arm-PCR of CDR3 regions. Authors' methods: In the combined samples, roughly 60 TRBV and 14 TRBJ segments were identified. One entry per CDR3 protein, called by TCRdb with MiXCR from the multiplex PCR reads. TCRdb's processing, not the authors' own work, is the source of the V and J calls. The sample has 200,000 to 250,000 distinct CDR3 sequences; around 16% are singletons. This CDR3 is built from 16 residues. V was clipped by 2 bases and J by 3 bases, with 14 bases between them. The germline gives CDR1 SGHDT, CDR2 YYEEEE.

The chain has TRBV5-6 and TRBJ2-2; no clear D. This specimen was peripheral blood mononuclear cells (PBMCs), taken at new diagnosis, from a patient treated with antithyroid drugs. The sequence derives from a female donor with Graves disease. The DNA for the CDR3 is TGTGCCAGCAGCTTAACAATCGGCTCCTACACCGGGGAGCTGTTTTTT. Its protein product is CASSLTIGSYTGELFF.